The text below deals with one T cell receptor beta chain. Its specificity is not known. These data originate in a study of shared clonotypes between healthy human individuals. Notes on the study in general: Generation probabilities were higher for clonotypes shared across all four sorted-subset donors than for unshared ones. Donor scarcity curtailed the genetic and exposure-history diversity represented herein.

Germline CDR1 and CDR2: LNHNV and YYDKDF (reference sequence). V lost 0 bases, J lost 4 bases, and 10 bases lay in between. This CDR3 spans 15 amino acids. Researchers ran the assay at a deep level. Only in-frame clones appear in the TCRdb table, and some are missing; sequencing was by immunoSEQ multiplex PCR. The sample has over a million clones, 95% to 97% seen once. CD4+ cell separation produced CD45RA+ naive and CD45RA-negative memory subsets. Material for sequencing was naive CD4+ T cells sorted from blood. Subset: CD45RA+ positively selected. The sequence was collected from a man aged 25-45 years in good health. The chain recombines TRBV15 with TRBJ2-1; TRBD2 is a possible D gene (5 bases). The CDR3 loop is CATSRDGRGYNEQFF. The CDR3 coding sequence is TGTGCCACCAGCAGAGATGGCCGAGGGTACAATGAGCAGTTCTTC.